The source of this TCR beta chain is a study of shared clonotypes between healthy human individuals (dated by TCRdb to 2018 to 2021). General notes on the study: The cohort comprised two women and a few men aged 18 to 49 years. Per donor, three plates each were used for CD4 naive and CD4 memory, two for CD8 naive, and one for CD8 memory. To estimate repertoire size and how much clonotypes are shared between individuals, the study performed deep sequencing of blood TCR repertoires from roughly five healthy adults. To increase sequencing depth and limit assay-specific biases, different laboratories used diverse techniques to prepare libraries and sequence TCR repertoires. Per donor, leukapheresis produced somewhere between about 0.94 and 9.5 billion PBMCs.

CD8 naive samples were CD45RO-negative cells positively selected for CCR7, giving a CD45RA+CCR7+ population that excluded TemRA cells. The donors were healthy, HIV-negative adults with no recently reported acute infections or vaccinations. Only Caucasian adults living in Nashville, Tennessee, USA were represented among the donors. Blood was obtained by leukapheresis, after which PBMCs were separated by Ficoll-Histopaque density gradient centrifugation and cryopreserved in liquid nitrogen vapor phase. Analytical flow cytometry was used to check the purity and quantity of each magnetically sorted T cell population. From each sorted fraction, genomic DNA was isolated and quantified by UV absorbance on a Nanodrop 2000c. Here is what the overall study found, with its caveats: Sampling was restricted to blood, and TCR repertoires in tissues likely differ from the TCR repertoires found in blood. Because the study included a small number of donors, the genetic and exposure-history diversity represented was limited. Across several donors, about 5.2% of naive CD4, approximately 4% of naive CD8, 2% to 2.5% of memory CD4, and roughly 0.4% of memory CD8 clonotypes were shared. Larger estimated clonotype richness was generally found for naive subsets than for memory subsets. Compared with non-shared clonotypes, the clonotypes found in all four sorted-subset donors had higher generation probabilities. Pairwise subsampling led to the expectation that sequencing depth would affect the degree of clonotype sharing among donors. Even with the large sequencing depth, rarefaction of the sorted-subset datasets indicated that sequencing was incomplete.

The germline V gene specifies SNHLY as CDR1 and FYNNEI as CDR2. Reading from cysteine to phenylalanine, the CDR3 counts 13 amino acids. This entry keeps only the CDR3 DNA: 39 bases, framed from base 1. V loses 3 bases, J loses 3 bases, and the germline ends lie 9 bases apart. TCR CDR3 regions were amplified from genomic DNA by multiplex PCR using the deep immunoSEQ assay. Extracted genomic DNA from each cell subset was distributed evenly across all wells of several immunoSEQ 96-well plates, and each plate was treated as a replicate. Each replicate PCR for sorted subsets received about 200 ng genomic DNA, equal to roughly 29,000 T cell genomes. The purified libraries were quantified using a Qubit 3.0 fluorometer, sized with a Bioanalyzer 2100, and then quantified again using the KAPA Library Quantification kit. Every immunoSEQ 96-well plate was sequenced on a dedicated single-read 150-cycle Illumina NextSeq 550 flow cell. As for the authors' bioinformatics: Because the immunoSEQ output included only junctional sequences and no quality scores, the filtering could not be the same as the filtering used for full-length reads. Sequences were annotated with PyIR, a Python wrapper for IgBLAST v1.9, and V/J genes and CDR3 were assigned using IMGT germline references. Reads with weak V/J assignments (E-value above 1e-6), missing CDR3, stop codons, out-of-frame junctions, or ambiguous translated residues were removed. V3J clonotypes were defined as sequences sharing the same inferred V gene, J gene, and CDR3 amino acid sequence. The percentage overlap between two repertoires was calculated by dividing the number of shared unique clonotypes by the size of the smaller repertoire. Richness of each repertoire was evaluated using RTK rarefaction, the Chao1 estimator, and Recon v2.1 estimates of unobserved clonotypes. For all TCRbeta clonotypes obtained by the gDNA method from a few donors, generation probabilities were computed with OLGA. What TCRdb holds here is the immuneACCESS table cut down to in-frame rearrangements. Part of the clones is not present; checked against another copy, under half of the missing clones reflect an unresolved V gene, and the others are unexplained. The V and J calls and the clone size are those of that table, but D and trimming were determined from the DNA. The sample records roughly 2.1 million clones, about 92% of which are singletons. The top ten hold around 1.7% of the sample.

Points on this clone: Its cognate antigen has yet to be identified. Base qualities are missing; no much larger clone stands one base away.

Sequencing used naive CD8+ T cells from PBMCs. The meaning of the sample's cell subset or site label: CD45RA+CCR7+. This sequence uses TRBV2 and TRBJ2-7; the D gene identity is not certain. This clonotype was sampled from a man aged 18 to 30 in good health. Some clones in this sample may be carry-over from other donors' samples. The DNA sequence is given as TGTGCCAGCAGTGACAACAGCTACTACGAGCAGTACTTC. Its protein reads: CASSDNSYYEQYF.